These T cell receptor beta chains were read from a single sample in a study of radiotherapy plus CTLA-4 blockade in lung cancer. Method: immunoSEQ multiplex PCR; TCRdb's copy keeps in-frame clones and lacks some. The sample lists 120,000 or so clones; about 90% were seen once. The input for sequencing was peripheral blood, taken from a patient treated with radiotherapy plus ipilimumab. The receptors shown here come from a human donor with non-small cell lung cancer that progressed on radiotherapy plus ipilimumab. CDR3s include the opening cysteine and the closing phenylalanine or tryptophan. Fields, in order: V gene, clone size, D gene, J gene, CDR3 DNA, CDR3 protein. A D gene is named only where the DNA matches it firmly. Not every row has a clone size; where given, it reads once, few, many or a size class.

TRBV6-5	-	-	TRBJ1-5	TGTGCCAGCCTCGGCCCCAGAGTAAGCAATCAGCCCCAGCATTTT	CASLGPRVSNQPQHF
TRBV11-3	-	TRBD1	TRBJ2-7	TGTGCCAGCAGCCCCCCAGCGACAGGGAGATACGAGCAGTACTTC	CASSPPATGRYEQYF
TRBV9	-	-	TRBJ2-1	TGTGCCAGCAGCGTAGGGGGGGCGAACGTGGGTAATGAGCAGTTCTTC	CASSVGGANVGNEQFF
TRBV5-4	-	TRBD1	TRBJ2-7	TGTGCCAGCAGCCGTGACAGGGCCTCCTACGAGCAGTACTTC	CASSRDRASYEQYF
TRBV4-2	-	-	TRBJ2-7	TGTGCCAGCAGCCAAGTTTCAGCCTACGAGCAGTACTTC	CASSQVSAYEQYF
TRBV5-1	-	TRBD2	TRBJ2-3	TGCGCCAGCAGCAGGAACCGGGAGGCAGATACGCAGTATTTT	CASSRNREADTQYF
TRBV14	-	-	TRBJ2-5	TGTGCCAGCAGTCCCTCACGGGGGCAGACCCAGTACTTC	CASSPSRGQTQYF
TRBV6-5	-	-	TRBJ2-2	TGTGCCAGCAGTTACTTGGGGCAGAACACCGGGGAGCTGTTTTTT	CASSYLGQNTGELFF
TRBV6-5	-	TRBD1	TRBJ1-2	TGTGCCAGCAGTTACTCAGGGTCGACAGGGTCGGATGGCTACACCTTC	CASSYSGSTGSDGYTF
TRBV5-1	-	TRBD2	TRBJ2-1	TGCGCCAGCAGCTTGGGGTTAGCGGGAGCTTATGGTTACAATGAGCAGTTCTTC	CASSLGLAGAYGYNEQFF
TRBV6-1	once	-	TRBJ2-5	TGTGCCAGCAGTGTGCTGGGGCTCCAAGAGACCCAGTACTTC	CASSVLGLQETQYF
TRBV18	-	TRBD1	TRBJ1-2	TGTGCCAGCTCACCCGAGACAGGGGGCGGAGGAGACTATGGCTACACCTTC	CASSPETGGGGDYGYTF
TRBV29-1	-	TRBD2	TRBJ2-2	TGCAGCGTCACCGGGACTAGCGGGAGAAATTCCGGGGAGCTGTTTTTT	CSVTGTSGRNSGELFF
TRBV5-1	-	TRBD2	TRBJ2-1	TGCGCCAGCAGCCCGGAGGGGACTAGCTACTACAATGAGCAGTTCTTC	CASSPEGTSYYNEQFF
TRBV6-6	-	-	TRBJ1-1	TGTGCCAGCAGTTACGTCGGGAGTTTTATCTCTGAAGCTTTCTTT	CASSYVGSFISEAFF
TRBV6-5	-	TRBD2	TRBJ2-7	TGTGCCAGCAGGGGCGGGGGGGGCAACCCCTACGAGCAGTACTTC	CASRGGGGNPYEQYF
TRBV11-2	few	TRBD2	TRBJ2-7	TGTGCCAGCAGCCACGGGCGGGGGAAGGGGTCCTACGAGCAGTACTTC	CASSHGRGKGSYEQYF
TRBV15	-	TRBD1	TRBJ2-7	TGTGCCACCAGCAGAGCGGGACAGGGGGCCTACGAGCAGTACTTC	CATSRAGQGAYEQYF
TRBV2	-	-	TRBJ2-3	TGTGCCAGCACTAGTAGGGGCACAGATACGCAGTATTTT	CASTSRGTDTQYF
TRBV27	-	TRBD1	TRBJ2-5	TGTGCCAGCAACCCAGCCTTTACAGGGGCGCAAGAGACCCAGTACTTC	CASNPAFTGAQETQYF
TRBV29-1	-	-	TRBJ2-5	TGCAGCGGGGGTTCGAACCAAGAGACCCAGTACTTC	CSGGSNQETQYF
TRBV11-2	-	-	TRBJ1-3	TGTGCCAGCAGCTTTAAAGGCTCTGGAAACACCATATATTTT	CASSFKGSGNTIYF
TRBV11-2	-	-	TRBJ2-7	TGTGCCAGCAGCTTACTCCCTAGCGAGTACTACGAGCAGTACTTC	CASSLLPSEYYEQYF
TRBV10-1	-	-	TRBJ2-1	TGCGCCAGCAGTTCAGGGTCAAGGCTGGTCTTC	CASSSGSRLVF
TRBV5-1	-	TRBD1	TRBJ1-4	TGCGCCAGCAGCCTACAGGGGGCTGCAACTAATGAAAAACTGTTTTTT	CASSLQGAATNEKLFF
TRBV7-6	-	TRBD1	TRBJ1-2	TGTGCCAGCAGCCCGGGACAGCTTGGCTTATATGGCTACACCTTC	CASSPGQLGLYGYTF
TRBV4-2	-	-	TRBJ2-7	TGTGCCAGCAGCCACGTTAGCGTGGTAGGCTCCTACGAGCAGTACTTC	CASSHVSVVGSYEQYF
TRBV21-1	-	-	TRBJ1-5	TGTGCCAGCCCACGAGGAAGGGGAGGGTCAGGCAATCAGCCCCAGCATTTT	CASPRGRGGSGNQPQHF
TRBV7-3	-	TRBD2	TRBJ2-1	TGTGCCAGCAGCTTAATAGCGGGAAATTACAATGAGCAGTTCTTC	CASSLIAGNYNEQFF
TRBV11-2	-	-	TRBJ2-1	TGTGCCAGCAGTTCAGGGGCCACGTACAATGAGCAGTTCTTC	CASSSGATYNEQFF
TRBV5-1	-	TRBD1	TRBJ1-5	TGCGCCAGCAGCTTGGGAACACAGGGGGACAATCAGCCCCAGCATTTT	CASSLGTQGDNQPQHF
TRBV12-5	-	TRBD2	TRBJ2-3	TGTGCTAGTGGCACTAGCGGGAGAGTCCCAGATACGCAGTATTTT	CASGTSGRVPDTQYF
TRBV27	-	-	TRBJ2-7	TGTGCCAGCAGTTTTCGAAGACAGGACCCCACCTACGAGCAGTACTTC	CASSFRRQDPTYEQYF
TRBV7-2	-	-	TRBJ1-5	TGTGCCAGCAGCTTAGGTAGAATCATTCAGCCCCAGCATTTT	CASSLGRIIQPQHF